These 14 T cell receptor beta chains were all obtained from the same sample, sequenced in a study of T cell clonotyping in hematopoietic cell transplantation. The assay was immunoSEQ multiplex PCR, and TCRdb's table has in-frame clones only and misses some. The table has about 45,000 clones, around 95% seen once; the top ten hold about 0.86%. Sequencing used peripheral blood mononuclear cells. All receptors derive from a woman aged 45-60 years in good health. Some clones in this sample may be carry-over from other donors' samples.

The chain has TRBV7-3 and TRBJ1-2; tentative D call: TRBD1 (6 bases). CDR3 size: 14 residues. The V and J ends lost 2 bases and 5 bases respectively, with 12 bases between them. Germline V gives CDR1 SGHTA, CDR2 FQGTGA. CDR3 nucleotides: TGTGCCAGCAGCTTAGATTCAGGGGTTTATGGCTACACCTTC. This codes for CASSLDSGVYGYTF.

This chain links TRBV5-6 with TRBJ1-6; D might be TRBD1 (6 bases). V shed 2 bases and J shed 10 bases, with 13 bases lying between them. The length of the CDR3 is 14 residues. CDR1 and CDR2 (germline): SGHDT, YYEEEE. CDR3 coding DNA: TGTGCCAGCAGCTTCCCAACAGGGTCGTCACCCCTCCACTTT. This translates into CASSFPTGSSPLHF. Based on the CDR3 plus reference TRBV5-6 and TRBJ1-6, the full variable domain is DAGVTQSPTHLIKTRGQQVTLRCSPKSGHDTVSWYQQALGQGPQFIFQYYEEEERQRGNFPDRFSGHQFPNYSSELNVNALLLGDSALYLCASSFPTGSSPLHFGNGTRLTVT.

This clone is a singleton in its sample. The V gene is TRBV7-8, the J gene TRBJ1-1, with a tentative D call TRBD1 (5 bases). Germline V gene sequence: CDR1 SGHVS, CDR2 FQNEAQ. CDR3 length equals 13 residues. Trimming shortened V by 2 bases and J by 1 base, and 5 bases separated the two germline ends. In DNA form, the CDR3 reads TGTGCCAGCAGCTTACAGGGGAACACTGAAGCTTTCTTT. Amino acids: CASSLQGNTEAFF.

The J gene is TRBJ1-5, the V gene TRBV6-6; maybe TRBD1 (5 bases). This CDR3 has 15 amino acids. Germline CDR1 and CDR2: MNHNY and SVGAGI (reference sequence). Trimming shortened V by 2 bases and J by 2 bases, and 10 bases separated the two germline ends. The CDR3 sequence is CASSYIGGGNQPQHF. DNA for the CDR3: TGTGCCAGCAGTTACATCGGGGGGGGCAATCAGCCCCAGCATTTT.

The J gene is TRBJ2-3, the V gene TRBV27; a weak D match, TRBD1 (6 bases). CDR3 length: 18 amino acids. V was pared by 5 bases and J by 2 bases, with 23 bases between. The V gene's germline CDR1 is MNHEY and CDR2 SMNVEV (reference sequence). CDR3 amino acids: CASSVYLLPGHYTDTQYF. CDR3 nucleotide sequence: TGTGCCAGCAGTGTTTATCTTCTACCGGGACACTACACAGATACGCAGTATTTT.

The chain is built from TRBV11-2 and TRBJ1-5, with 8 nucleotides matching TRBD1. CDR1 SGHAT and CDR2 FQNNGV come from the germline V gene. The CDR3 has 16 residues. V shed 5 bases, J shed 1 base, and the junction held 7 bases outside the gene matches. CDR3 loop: CASSPQGARSNQPQHF. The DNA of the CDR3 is TGTGCCAGCAGCCCGCAGGGGGCGCGGAGCAATCAGCCCCAGCATTTT.

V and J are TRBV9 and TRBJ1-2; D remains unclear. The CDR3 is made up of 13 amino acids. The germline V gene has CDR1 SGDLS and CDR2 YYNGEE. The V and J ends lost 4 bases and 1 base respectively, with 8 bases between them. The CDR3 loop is CASSTTVNYGYTF. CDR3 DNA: TGTGCCAGCAGCACAACAGTTAACTATGGCTACACCTTC.

CDR3 residues: CASSLDRYNEQFF. The CDR3 DNA is TGTGCCAGCAGCTTAGACAGGTACAATGAGCAGTTCTTC. The rearrangement uses TRBV7-2 and TRBJ2-1; weak D call: TRBD1 (5 bases). The germline V gene has CDR1 SGHTA and CDR2 FQGNSA. The CDR3 is 13 residues long. The ends were cut back, 1 base at V and 4 bases at J, with 5 bases in the middle.

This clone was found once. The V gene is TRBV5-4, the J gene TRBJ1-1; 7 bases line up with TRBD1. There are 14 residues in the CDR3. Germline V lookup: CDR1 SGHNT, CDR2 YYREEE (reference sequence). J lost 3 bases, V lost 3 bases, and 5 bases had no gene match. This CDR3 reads CASSSRGTHTEAFF. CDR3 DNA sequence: TGTGCCAGCAGCTCCAGGGGGACGCACACTGAAGCTTTCTTT.

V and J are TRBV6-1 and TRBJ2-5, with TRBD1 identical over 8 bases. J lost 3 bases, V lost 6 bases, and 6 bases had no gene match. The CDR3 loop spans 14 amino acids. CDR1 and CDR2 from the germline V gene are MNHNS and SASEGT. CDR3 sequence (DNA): TGTGCCAGCAGCCGGGACAGGAAAAAAGAGACCCAGTACTTC. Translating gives CASSRDRKKETQYF.

CDR3 sequence: CASSQRGGTGSYEQYF. The CDR3 DNA sequence: TGTGCCAGCAGCCAGAGGGGGGGGACAGGATCCTACGAGCAGTACTTC. This rearrangement joins TRBV14 to TRBJ2-7; TRBD1 might be the D (8 bases). The V end lost 3 bases, the J end lost 1 base, and 16 bases lay between the germline ends. Germline V gives CDR1 SGHDN, CDR2 FVKESK. This CDR3 contains 16 residues.

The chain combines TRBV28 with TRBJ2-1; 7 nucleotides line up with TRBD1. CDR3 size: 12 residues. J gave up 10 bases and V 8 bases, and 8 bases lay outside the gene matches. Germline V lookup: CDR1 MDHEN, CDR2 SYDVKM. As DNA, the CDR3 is TGTGCCAGCCGCGAGGGGGCTCTCGAGCAGTTCTTC. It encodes CASREGALEQFF.

DNA for the CDR3: TGTGCCAGCAGCCCCGACTTGAGCTCCTATAATTCACCCCTCCACTTT. Protein product: CASSPDLSSYNSPLHF. This chain connects TRBV9 to TRBJ1-6, with D unclear. Germline V lookup: CDR1 SGDLS, CDR2 YYNGEE. Trimming removed 4 bases from V and 0 bases from J, with 11 bases in between. This CDR3 comprises 16 residues. Full variable domain (outside the CDR3, taken from reference TRBV9 and TRBJ1-6): DSGVTQTPKHLITATGQRVTLRCSPRSGDLSVYWYQQSLDQGLQFLIQYYNGEERAKGNILERFSAQQFPDLHSELNLSSLELGDSALYFCASSPDLSSYNSPLHFGNGTRLTVT.

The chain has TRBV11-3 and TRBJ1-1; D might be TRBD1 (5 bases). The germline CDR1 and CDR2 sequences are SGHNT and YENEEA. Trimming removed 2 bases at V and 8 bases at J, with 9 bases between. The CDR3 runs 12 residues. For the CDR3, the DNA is TGTGCCAGCAGCTTACTACGGGGGGAAGCTTTCTTT. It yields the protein CASSLLRGEAFF.